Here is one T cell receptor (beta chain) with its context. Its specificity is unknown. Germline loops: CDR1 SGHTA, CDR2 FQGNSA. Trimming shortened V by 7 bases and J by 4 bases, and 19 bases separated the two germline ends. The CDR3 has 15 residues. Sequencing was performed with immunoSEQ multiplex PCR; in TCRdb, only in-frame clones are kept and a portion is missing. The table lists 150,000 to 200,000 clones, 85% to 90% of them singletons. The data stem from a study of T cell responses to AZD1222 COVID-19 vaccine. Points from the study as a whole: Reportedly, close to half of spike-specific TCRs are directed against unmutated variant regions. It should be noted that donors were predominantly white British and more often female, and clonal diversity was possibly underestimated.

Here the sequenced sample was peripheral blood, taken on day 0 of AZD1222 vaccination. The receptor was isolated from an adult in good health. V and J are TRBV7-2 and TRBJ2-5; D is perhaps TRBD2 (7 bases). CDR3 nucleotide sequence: TGTGCCAGCAACCATAGGGGGGGAGGTATAGAGACCCAGTACTTC. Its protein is CASNHRGGGIETQYF.